This T cell receptor beta chain was sequenced in a study of glioma-infiltrating T cells after dendritic cell vaccination. Overall study context: Patients had newly diagnosed or recurrent glioblastoma and received dendritic cell vaccines.

Profiled with immunoSEQ multiplex PCR; TCRdb holds only in-frame clones, not every one. The table records 93,000 or so clones, around 80% of them present only once. This sequence originates from a human donor with glioblastoma. The sample was blood, taken before dendritic cell vaccination.

The CDR3 loop is CASHLEKQGGEGGYTF. CDR3 sequence (DNA): TGTGCCAGCCATCTGGAAAAACAGGGTGGGGAGGGTGGCTACACCTTC. This chain uses TRBV2 with TRBJ1-2; perhaps TRBD1 as D (6 bases). Deletions cut 8 bases from V and 7 bases from J, with 26 bases between. Germline-derived CDR1 and CDR2 are SNHLY and FYNNEI. The CDR3 totals 16 residues.